Listed below are T cell receptor beta chains from one sample, sequenced in a study of T cell responses to AZD1222 COVID-19 vaccine. Only in-frame clones appear in the TCRdb table, and some are missing; sequencing was by immunoSEQ multiplex PCR. The repertoire holds tens of thousands of clones, 80% to 90% seen once, with under 11% in the top ten. The sample was peripheral blood, taken 28 days after the second AZD1222 dose. These receptors originate from an adult who received the AZD1222 COVID-19 vaccine. Both conserved end residues are part of each CDR3. The D gene is left open where the match is weak. The listing skips clone size in some rows; elsewhere it reads once, few, many or a size class.

NA,NA,TRBJ1-2,TRBV6-5,CASSYVGDYGYTF,TGTGCCAGCAGTTATGTCGGAGACTATGGCTACACCTTC
TRBD1,NA,TRBJ1-2,TRBV6-5,CASSPGTEYYGYTF,TGTGCCAGCAGTCCCGGGACAGAATACTATGGCTACACCTTC
TRBD1,NA,TRBJ1-5,TRBV27,CASSNEQGASNQPQHF,TGTGCCAGCAGCAATGAACAGGGGGCTAGCAATCAGCCCCAGCATTTT
NA,once,TRBJ2-2,TRBV2,CASRSQSVKAGELFF,TGTGCCAGCAGGTCGCAAAGCGTCAAAGCCGGGGAGCTGTTTTTT
TRBD1,once,TRBJ1-5,TRBV7-8,CASSHDRGRSNQPQHF,TGTGCCAGCAGCCATGACAGGGGGCGAAGCAATCAGCCCCAGCATTTT
NA,once,TRBJ1-5,TRBV27,CASSLSREPHQPQHF,TGTGCCAGCAGTTTGAGTAGGGAGCCACATCAGCCCCAGCATTTT
NA,NA,TRBJ1-6,TRBV3-1/TRBV3-2,CASSQGRSNSPLHF,TGTGCCAGCAGCCAGGGAAGGAGCAATTCACCCCTCCACTTT
TRBD1,NA,TRBJ2-1,TRBV3-1/TRBV3-2,CASSRIPGQRNEQFF,TGTGCCAGCAGCCGAATCCCGGGACAGAGGAATGAGCAGTTCTTC
TRBD2,NA,TRBJ2-3,TRBV28,CATNSGGAGTDTQYF,TGTGCCACCAATAGCGGGGGGGCCGGTACAGATACGCAGTATTTT
TRBD2,NA,TRBJ2-5,TRBV4-2,CASSQEGLARGGMRQETQYF,TGTGCCAGCAGCCAAGAAGGGTTGGCGCGGGGGGGTATGAGGCAGGAGACCCAGTACTTC
TRBD1,NA,TRBJ2-1,TRBV11-3,CASSARQGGSNEQFF,TGTGCCAGCAGCGCGAGACAGGGGGGATCGAATGAGCAGTTCTTC
NA,NA,TRBJ2-7,TRBV7-2,CASSLTGNYEQYF,TGTGCCAGCAGCTTAACAGGGAACTACGAGCAGTACTTC
NA,NA,TRBJ1-6,TRBV9,CASSPRTGNSPLHF,TGTGCCAGCAGCCCGCGGACTGGGAATTCACCCCTCCACTTT
NA,NA,TRBJ1-5,TRBV7-9,CASSLGGLNQPQHF,TGTGCCAGCAGCTTAGGGGGGCTAAACCAGCCCCAGCATTTT
TRBD1,NA,TRBJ2-1,TRBV5-6,CASSNDRGAYNEQFF,TGTGCCAGCAGCAACGACAGGGGGGCCTACAATGAGCAGTTCTTC
NA,NA,TRBJ1-1,TRBV28,CASSLWGRGTEAFF,TGTGCCAGCAGTTTATGGGGCCGGGGCACTGAAGCTTTCTTT
NA,few,TRBJ2-1,TRBV5-6,CASSLVGTRSNEQFF,TGTGCCAGCAGCTTGGTAGGAACTCGAAGCAATGAGCAGTTCTTC
NA,NA,TRBJ1-2,TRBV19,CASSPQEGSAYGYTF,TGTGCCAGTAGCCCCCAGGAGGGGTCGGCTTATGGCTACACCTTC
NA,NA,TRBJ1-1,TRBV12-3/TRBV12-4,CASSLTVNTEAFF,TGTGCCAGCAGTTTGACAGTGAACACTGAAGCTTTCTTT
TRBD1,NA,TRBJ2-2,TRBV5-4,CASTGGRGRFPSTGELFF,TGTGCCAGCACTGGCGGCAGGGGGCGGTTTCCGAGCACCGGGGAGCTGTTTTTT
TRBD1,NA,TRBJ2-1,TRBV5-1,CASSLLGQGDEQFF,TGCGCCAGCAGCTTATTAGGACAGGGGGATGAGCAGTTCTTC
NA,once,TRBJ2-1,TRBV2,CASCQVNEQFF,TGTGCCAGCTGTCAGGTGAATGAGCAGTTCTTC
TRBD1,once,TRBJ1-1,TRBV11-2,CASSLGRAGGTNTEAFF,TGTGCCAGCAGCTTAGGTAGGGCAGGGGGAACGAACACTGAAGCTTTCTTT
NA,NA,TRBJ1-1,TRBV2,CASSDRGENTEAFF,TGTGCCAGCAGTGATAGGGGAGAGAACACTGAAGCTTTCTTT
TRBD1,NA,TRBJ1-5,TRBV18,CASSPLGQGSGQPQHF,TGTGCCAGCTCACCGTTGGGACAGGGGTCAGGTCAGCCCCAGCATTTT
NA,once,TRBJ1-4,TRBV19,CASTKGGNLIYATNEKLFF,TGTGCCAGTACAAAGGGGGGAAACCTCATATATGCAACTAATGAAAAACTGTTTTTT
NA,NA,TRBJ2-3,TRBV30,CAWSIPAGSTDTQYF,TGTGCCTGGAGTATCCCGGCGGGAAGCACAGATACGCAGTATTTT
NA,NA,TRBJ1-5,TRBV27,CASSRSPYSNQPQHF,TGTGCCAGCAGCAGATCCCCTTATAGCAATCAGCCCCAGCATTTT
NA,NA,TRBJ1-6,TRBV11-3,CASRVFGGAGDNSPLHF,TGTGCCAGCAGAGTCTTCGGGGGCGCGGGGGATAATTCACCCCTCCACTTT
NA,once,TRBJ1-2,TRBV7-2,CASSSGQNYGYTF,TGTGCCAGCAGCTCTGGACAGAACTATGGCTACACCTTC
TRBD1,few,TRBJ1-5,TRBV9,CASSGGTGRGQPQHF,TGTGCCAGCAGCGGAGGGACAGGGAGGGGTCAGCCCCAGCATTTT
NA,once,TRBJ1-4,TRBV28,CASRTIQWTNEKLFF,TGTGCCAGCAGGACCATACAGTGGACGAATGAAAAACTGTTTTTT
TRBD1,NA,TRBJ1-1,TRBV28,CASSLSGQGNTEAFF,TGTGCCAGCAGTTTATCGGGACAGGGGAACACTGAAGCTTTCTTT
TRBD1,NA,TRBJ1-5,TRBV10-3,CAARAGQGKNQPQHF,TGTGCCGCCCGTGCGGGACAGGGAAAAAATCAGCCCCAGCATTTT
NA,few,TRBJ2-3,TRBV28,CASSFPGTYTDTQYF,TGTGCCAGCAGTTTTCCCGGGACATACACAGATACGCAGTATTTT
NA,NA,TRBJ1-1,TRBV13,CASSLAGQNTEAFF,TGTGCCAGCAGCTTAGCGGGACAGAACACTGAAGCTTTCTTT
TRBD2,NA,TRBJ2-3,TRBV7-9,CASSLEIAGADTQYF,TGTGCCAGCAGCTTAGAAATAGCGGGGGCAGATACGCAGTATTTT
TRBD1,NA,TRBJ1-5,TRBV4-1,CASSQDGTGYSNQPQHF,TGCGCCAGCAGCCAAGACGGGACAGGCTATAGCAATCAGCCCCAGCATTTT
TRBD1,NA,TRBJ1-2,TRBV29-1,CIGGDRAGYTF,TGCATCGGGGGGGACAGGGCTGGCTACACCTTC
TRBD1,NA,TRBJ1-4,TRBV2,CASSQGGIGEKLFF,TGTGCCAGCAGTCAGGGGGGGATAGGTGAAAAACTGTTTTTT
NA,NA,TRBJ1-2,TRBV3-1/TRBV3-2,CASSQDHTGNYGYTF,TGTGCCAGCAGCCAAGATCATACAGGAAACTATGGCTACACCTTC
NA,NA,TRBJ2-3,TRBV7-9,CASSSSFYTDTQYF,TGTGCCAGCAGCTCTAGTTTTTACACAGATACGCAGTATTTT
NA,few,TRBJ1-5,TRBV27,CASSLWRGDNQPQHF,TGTGCCAGCAGTTTATGGCGTGGAGACAATCAGCCCCAGCATTTT
NA,few,TRBJ1-2,TRBV9,CASSVEPRWYGYTF,TGTGCCAGCAGCGTAGAGCCACGGTGGTATGGCTACACCTTC